Here is one T cell receptor beta chain with its context. Its cognate antigen is unknown. PBMC samples from each donor numbered at least one pre-ART and at least two post-ART. This sample stems from a study of long-term antiretroviral therapy in people with HIV. Sequencing relied on immunoSEQ assay v3.0, run at survey level. Assay: immunoSEQ multiplex PCR; the TCRdb copy retains only in-frame clones and omits some. The data show 15,000 to 20,000 clones, roughly 90% seen once. Germline V gene lookup returns CDR1 MNHEY and CDR2 SVGAGI. J lost 2 bases, V lost 9 bases, and 5 bases had no gene match. The CDR3 runs 14 residues. Study-wide results and limits: The clones with expansion before ART were dominant in the repertoire at all time points.

The chain has TRBV6-5 and TRBJ2-1; TRBD2 matches at 9 bases. Material: unsorted PBMCs, obtained 0.7 years before starting antiretroviral therapy. The clonotype comes from a man in his forties or fifties with HIV. As DNA, the CDR3 is TGTGCCAGTGCCCTAGCGGGAACCTACAATGAGCAGTTCTTC. It encodes CASALAGTYNEQFF.